The 29 T cell receptor beta chains below all came from one sample that was sequenced in a study of CD8 T cells in Susac syndrome. The RNA input was about 0.5 to 1 ug, and it was reverse transcribed with random hexamers. TCRdb ran MiXCR on the immunoSEQ multiplex PCR reads and lists one entry per CDR3 protein. The sample lists 190,000 or so distinct CDR3 sequences, about 95% occurring once. Sequencing was carried out using CD4+ T cells from PBMCs. These TCRs come from a human donor with multiple sclerosis.

This clonotype was seen just once. The CDR3 sequence: CAWTKGTSASSYEQYF. CDR3 DNA sequence: TGTGCCTGGACCAAAGGGACTAGCGCTTCCTCCTACGAGCAGTACTTC. This rearrangement joins TRBV30 to TRBJ2-7, with TRBD2 matching 10 bases. The V segment lost 4 bases and the J segment 0 bases; nucleotides outside the gene matches: 9. The V gene's germline CDR1 is GTSNPN and CDR2 SVGIG (reference sequence). There are 16 residues in the CDR3.

The V gene is TRBV3-1, the J gene TRBJ2-7; 16 positions agree with TRBD2. The germline V gene has CDR1 LGHDT and CDR2 YNNKEL (reference sequence). This CDR3 comprises 18 residues. J was trimmed by 5 bases and V by 3 bases; bases with no gene match: 10. This CDR3 is CASSHLLGTSGRADEQYF. CDR3 coding DNA: TGTGCCAGCAGCCACCTGCTCGGGACTAGCGGGAGGGCCGACGAGCAGTACTTC.

This clonotype appeared once. The chain is built from TRBV18 and TRBJ2-7; 8 bases line up with TRBD1. After removal of 4 bases from V and 2 bases from J, the junction contained 4 bases not matched to a gene. CDR3 length: 14 amino acids. Germline CDR1 reads KGHSH; CDR2 reads LQKENI. The CDR3 region has the DNA TGTGCCAGCTCACGGGGGACAGGACCCTACGAGCAGTACTTC. It is translated as CASSRGTGPYEQYF.

This chain joins TRBV7-6 and TRBJ2-5; a possible D gene is TRBD1 (5 bases). This CDR3 contains 13 residues. V lost 3 bases to trimming and J lost 7 bases, with 12 bases between them. Germline assignment: CDR1 SGHVS and CDR2 FNYEAQ. CDR3 sequence: CASSLTSQGTQYF. CDR3 nucleotide sequence: TGTGCCAGCAGCTTGACATCCCAGGGGACCCAGTACTTC.

V usage is TRBV4-1 and J usage is TRBJ2-1; D perhaps matches TRBD1 (5 bases). Germline V gives CDR1 MGHRA, CDR2 YSYEKL. Trimming left V 4 bases short and J 4 bases short, with 8 bases between. The CDR3 is 13 residues long. CDR3 sequence: CASSRGGYNEQFF. The CDR3 DNA reads TGCGCCAGCAGCCGGGGCGGATACAATGAGCAGTTCTTC.

This sequence joins TRBV2 and TRBJ2-3; 7 bases match TRBD2. Germline loops: CDR1 SNHLY, CDR2 FYNNEI. The CDR3 runs 12 residues. With 6 bases clipped from V and 6 bases from J, the junction kept 3 bases outside the gene matches. CDR3 in amino acids: CASRGEGDTQYF. In nucleotides, the CDR3 is TGTGCCAGCAGAGGGGAGGGGGATACGCAGTATTTT.

This chain joins TRBV3-1 and TRBJ2-5, with TRBD2 identical over 8 bases. From germline, CDR1 is LGHDT and CDR2 YNNKEL (reference sequence). The CDR3 has 15 amino acids. The V and J ends lost 5 bases and 7 bases, in that order; junction bases with no gene match: 12. The CDR3 loop reads CASSSSGGLGSTQYF. CDR3 sequence (DNA): TGTGCCAGCAGCTCAAGCGGGGGACTTGGATCGACCCAGTACTTC.

The chain recombines TRBV29-1 with TRBJ1-1; D ambiguous. The V and J ends lost 7 bases and 8 bases respectively, with 11 bases between them. The length of the CDR3 is 10 residues. In germline, CDR1 is SQVTM, CDR2 ANQGSEA. Here the CDR3 reads CSAQDREAFF. CDR3 in DNA: TGCAGCGCTCAGGACCGGGAAGCTTTCTTT.

The V gene is TRBV18, the J gene TRBJ1-5; the D is unclear. Trimming cost V 3 bases and J 7 bases, with 10 bases left between them. The CDR3 runs 13 residues. Germline-derived CDR1 and CDR2 are KGHSH and LQKENI. The CDR3 DNA reads TGTGCCAGCTCACCGGCCCCGCGGCAGCCCCAGCATTTT. It encodes CASSPAPRQPQHF.

This chain connects TRBV19 to TRBJ2-3; perhaps D is TRBD1 or TRBD2 (5 bases each). V dropped 6 bases and J dropped 2 bases, with 9 bases sitting between them. The CDR3 sequence is 13 residues long. Germline V lookup: CDR1 LNHDA, CDR2 SQIVND (reference sequence). DNA of the CDR3: TGTGCCAGTAGATCCGGGACCACAGATACGCAGTATTTT. As protein: CASRSGTTDTQYF.

The chain employs TRBV20-1 and TRBJ2-3; D is ambiguous. V was clipped by 5 bases and J by 0 bases, with 6 bases between them. The CDR3 runs to 12 residues. Germline loops: CDR1 DFQATT, CDR2 SNEGSKA (reference sequence). The CDR3 protein is CSAGTSTDTQYF. The CDR3 DNA is TGCAGTGCTGGTACTAGCACAGATACGCAGTATTTT.

The CDR3 DNA reads TGTGCCTGGACAGGCATCTCTGGAAACACCATATATTTT. Protein sequence: CAWTGISGNTIYF. The chain uses TRBV30 and TRBJ1-3; unclear D gene. CDR1 is GTSNPN, CDR2 SVGIG, per germline (reference sequence). This CDR3 contains 13 residues. Trimming removed 4 bases from V and 0 bases from J, with 7 bases in between.

The V gene is TRBV9, the J gene TRBJ2-3; D gene ambiguous. Trimming removed 0 bases from V and 2 bases from J, with 10 bases in between. This CDR3 comprises 15 residues. CDR1 is SGDLS and CDR2 is YYNGEE in the germline V gene. The CDR3 DNA sequence: TGTGCCAGCAGCGTAGCTGCGGACCCCACAGATACGCAGTATTTT. Protein sequence: CASSVAADPTDTQYF.

The DNA of the CDR3 is TGTGCCACCAGTGACCCTCGGACTAGCGGGGGCACAGATACGCAGTATTTT. Its translation is CATSDPRTSGGTDTQYF. The chain combines TRBV24-1 with TRBJ2-3; 12 bases fit TRBD2. This CDR3 comprises 17 residues. J was trimmed by 1 base and V by 4 bases; bases with no gene match: 5. In germline, CDR1 is KGHDR, CDR2 SFDVKD.

The chain couples TRBV29-1 to TRBJ2-1; 7 bases fit TRBD2. Unmatched junction bases numbered 17, after V lost 8 bases and J lost 4 bases. Germline V gene sequence: CDR1 SQVTM, CDR2 ANQGSEA. The CDR3 has 16 residues. The CDR3 DNA is TGCAGCCTCCGCGGGGGTGGCGGCGGCTATTACAATGAGCAGTTCTTC. This codes for CSLRGGGGGYYNEQFF.

The chain couples TRBV27 to TRBJ1-6; D is unresolved. CDR3 length: 14 amino acids. The V end was cut by 2 bases, the J end by 14 bases, with 16 bases between. CDR1 is MNHEY, CDR2 SMNVEV, per germline (reference sequence). DNA for the CDR3: TGTGCCAGCAGTTTAGACGGGCCCAAAGGGACCCTCCACTTT. Translation gives CASSLDGPKGTLHF.

The CDR3 DNA reads as TGTGCCAGCAGTGAGGGTGACATCTTCTCTGGAAACACCATATATTTT. Its protein product is CASSEGDIFSGNTIYF. The V gene is TRBV6-1, the J gene TRBJ1-3; the D is unclear. V was pared by 3 bases and J by 0 bases, with 12 bases between. The length of the CDR3 is 16 residues. Germline lookup yields CDR1 MNHNS and CDR2 SASEGT.

The chain carries TRBV7-3 and TRBJ2-1; D is perhaps TRBD1 (5 bases). The CDR3 spans 13 residues. V shed 4 bases and J shed 8 bases, with 12 bases lying between them. The germline V gene has CDR1 SGHTA and CDR2 FQGTGA. CDR3 coding DNA: TGTGCCAGCAGCTCATACCTGGGGCATGAGCAGTTCTTC. It encodes CASSSYLGHEQFF.

This clonotype was detected once. The chain is built from TRBV14 and TRBJ1-1, with D unclear. Germline V lookup: CDR1 SGHDN, CDR2 FVKESK. The CDR3 runs to 13 residues. V was shortened by 6 bases and J by 5 bases, with 13 bases between the two germline ends. The CDR3 is CASRPRLGTEAFF. For the CDR3, the DNA is TGTGCCAGCAGGCCGCGTTTGGGGACTGAAGCTTTCTTT.

CDR3 sequence (DNA): TGCAGCGTCCAGGAGGGGCCGGGGGAGACCCAGTACTTC. Amino acids: CSVQEGPGETQYF. The chain combines TRBV29-1 with TRBJ2-5; a weak D match, TRBD2 (6 bases). CDR1 SQVTM and CDR2 ANQGSEA come from the germline V gene. The CDR3 sequence is 13 residues long. With 6 bases removed from V and 5 bases from J, the gap between germline ends came to 16 bases.

This clonotype was seen a single time. J is TRBJ2-5 and V is TRBV20-1, with no clear D. Trimming took off 4 bases at V and 5 bases at J, with 11 bases between the two ends. The germline CDR1 and CDR2 sequences are DFQATT and SNEGSKA (reference sequence). The CDR3 is made up of 12 amino acids. CDR3 in amino acids: CSATQPGETQYF. The DNA for the CDR3 is TGCAGTGCTACCCAGCCCGGGGAGACCCAGTACTTC.

The gene calls are TRBV20-1 and TRBJ1-1; unclear D gene. Germline CDR1 is DFQATT and CDR2 is SNEGSKA (reference sequence). This CDR3 comprises 13 residues. Trimming took 6 bases from V and 3 from J, leaving 14 bases between them. The CDR3 bases are TGCAGTGCCCTTACGTGGGAAGACACTGAAGCTTTCTTT. Translating gives CSALTWEDTEAFF.

The V and J genes are TRBV6-4 and TRBJ1-2; TRBD1 matches 8 bases. Losses at the gene ends were 3 bases for V and 7 bases for J; bases not matched to a gene: 4. The CDR3 sequence is 13 residues long. Germline V gene lookup returns CDR1 MRHNA and CDR2 SNTAGT. CDR3 sequence: CASSEDQGAGYTF. As DNA, the CDR3 is TGTGCCAGCAGTGAGGACCAGGGGGCTGGCTACACCTTC.

The chain combines TRBV29-1 with TRBJ2-7, with TRBD2 matching over 7 bases. CDR1 is SQVTM, CDR2 ANQGSEA, per germline. With 7 bases clipped from V and 6 bases from J, the junction kept 9 bases outside the gene matches. This CDR3 spans 12 amino acids. CDR3: CSGGGPPPEQYF. The CDR3 DNA sequence: TGCAGCGGGGGGGGACCTCCTCCCGAGCAGTACTTC.

The rearrangement links TRBV7-9 to TRBJ2-4, with 8 nucleotides matching TRBD2. With V trimmed by 5 bases and J by 8 bases, 8 bases remained unmatched. The CDR3 covers 14 residues. The germline V gene encodes CDR1 SEHNR and CDR2 FQNEAQ (reference sequence). This chain's CDR3 is CASSRSGARDIQYF. The CDR3 nucleotides read TGTGCCAGCAGCCGTAGCGGGGCAAGGGACATTCAGTACTTC.

This chain joins TRBV28 and TRBJ2-7; 13 nucleotides match TRBD2. CDR3 size: 15 residues. The J segment lost 5 bases and the V segment lost 4 bases, leaving 5 bases of the junction unmatched. CDR1 is MDHEN, CDR2 SYDVKM, per germline. The CDR3 region is CASSSLAGGPHEQYF. CDR3 coding DNA: TGTGCCAGCAGTTCACTAGCGGGGGGGCCCCACGAGCAGTACTTC. Drawing the rest from reference TRBV28 and TRBJ2-7, the complete variable domain is DVKVTQSSRYLVKRTGEKVFLECVQDMDHENMFWYRQDPGLGLRLIYFSYDVKMKEKGDIPEGYSVSREKKERFSLILESASTNQTSMYLCASSSLAGGPHEQYFGPGTRLTVT.

V gene TRBV27 combines with J gene TRBJ2-7; D might be TRBD1 (6 bases). Germline loops: CDR1 MNHEY, CDR2 SMNVEV (reference sequence). The germline V and J ends were trimmed by 5 bases and 4 bases, with 18 bases remaining between them. This CDR3 is built from 15 residues. CDR3 nucleotide sequence: TGTGCCAGCAGTCTTCGACAGGCCTTAGGGTACGAGCAGTACTTC. As protein: CASSLRQALGYEQYF.

This chain connects TRBV12-5 to TRBJ1-5; a possible D gene is TRBD1 (5 bases). V gave up 3 bases and J gave up 3 bases, with 12 bases separating them. The CDR3 runs 15 residues. The germline gives CDR1 LGHNT, CDR2 FRNRAP. The CDR3 here is CASGFGGSDNQPQHF. CDR3 nucleotides: TGTGCTAGTGGTTTTGGGGGATCGGACAATCAGCCCCAGCATTTT.

The rearrangement uses TRBV12-3 or TRBV12-4 and TRBJ1-2, with D tentatively TRBD1 (5 bases). V lost 4 bases and J lost 6, with 15 bases in between. The CDR3 loop spans 14 amino acids. CDR3 residues: CASSSTARVNGYTF. The CDR3 region has the DNA TGTGCCAGCAGTTCCACCGCCAGGGTGAATGGCTACACCTTC.